This TCR beta chain came from a study of T cell clonotyping in hematopoietic cell transplantation. Across the whole study: Recipients' pretransplant samples followed cytoreduction. Findings and caveats of the study: At the given depth, recipient repertoires were over 95% de novo clonotypes. CD4 and CD8 repertoire contributions could not be separated without sorting.

Trimming shortened V by 0 bases and J by 6 bases, and 19 bases separated the two germline ends. The germline gives CDR1 SGHNT, CDR2 YYREEE (reference sequence). The CDR3 spans 16 residues. As to time point: recipient sample about 28 days before transplant, after cytoreduction. Recipient blood drawn about 28 days pretransplant and days 30, 100, 180 after. About this clone: Its antigen is not identified.

Produced via immunoSEQ multiplex PCR; TCRdb's table is partial and in-frame only. Among approximately 26,000 clones listed, 70% to 85% were seen once. The receptor comes from an older woman with acute myeloid leukemia. Some clones in this sample may be carry-over from other donors' samples. The chain carries TRBV5-4 and TRBJ2-7; D perhaps matches TRBD2 (6 bases). Here the sequenced sample was peripheral blood mononuclear cells, taken before stem cell transplant. The DNA of the CDR3 is TGTGCCAGCAGCTTGGCCATCAGGAGGGGACCGGGCGAGCAGTACTTC. Encoded protein: CASSLAIRRGPGEQYF. The full variable domain, rest sourced from reference TRBV5-4 and TRBJ2-7, is ETGVTQSPTHLIKTRGQQVTLRCSSQSGHNTVSWYQQALGQGPQFIFQYYREEENGRGNFPPRFSGLQFPNYSSELNVNALELDDSALYLCASSLAIRRGPGEQYFGPGTRLTVT.